What follows are 29 T cell receptor beta chains derived from one specimen sequenced in a study of cytomegalovirus exposure and HLA in healthy donors. 13 Jbeta primers and 60 Vbeta primers were used for the PCR. Produced via immunoSEQ multiplex PCR; TCRdb's table is partial and in-frame only. This table has about 220,000 clones, roughly 79% appearing once. The sequenced sample was PBMCs. The receptors were gathered from a male donor in good health and CMV-seronegative.

The gene calls are TRBV9 and TRBJ2-1; 12 bases are a match to TRBD2. Trimming took 3 bases from V and 10 from J; bases not matched to a gene: 11. This CDR3 region has 16 residues. Germline CDR1 and CDR2: SGDLS and YYNGEE. The CDR3 loop is CASSDRSSGGAGEQFF. CDR3 sequence (DNA): TGTGCCAGCAGCGATCGATCTAGCGGGGGGGCTGGGGAGCAGTTCTTC.

The V and J genes are TRBV4-1 and TRBJ2-2, with 7 nucleotides matching TRBD2. The CDR3 extends over 17 amino acids. Germline V gene sequence: CDR1 MGHRA, CDR2 YSYEKL. V was clipped by 0 bases and J by 4 bases; unmatched bases: 8. The CDR3 nucleotides are TGCGCCAGCAGCCAAGATAGCCTAGCGGTGACCACCGGGGAGCTGTTTTTT. The encoded protein is CASSQDSLAVTTGELFF.

In its sample, this clone was seen once. V usage is TRBV4-3 and J usage is TRBJ2-3, with 13 bases lining up with TRBD2. CDR1 LGHNA and CDR2 YSLEER come from the germline V gene. The CDR3 has 15 residues. J was trimmed by 11 bases and V by 0 bases; bases with no gene match: 5. The CDR3 protein is CASSQDGLAGERQYF. In DNA form, the CDR3 reads TGCGCCAGCAGCCAAGATGGACTAGCGGGAGAGCGGCAGTATTTT.

The chain combines TRBV5-1 with TRBJ2-5, with 8 positions matching TRBD2. The CDR3 totals 14 residues. Germline V gives CDR1 SGHRS, CDR2 YFSETQ. Unmatched junction bases numbered 1, after V lost 2 bases and J lost 1 base. CDR3 loop: CASSFSGSQETQYF. In DNA form, the CDR3 reads TGCGCCAGCAGCTTCAGCGGGAGCCAAGAGACCCAGTACTTC.

The chain couples TRBV28 to TRBJ1-2; weak D call: TRBD1 (5 bases). V shed 7 bases and J shed 4 bases, with 10 bases lying between them. Germline CDR1 MDHEN, CDR2 SYDVKM. The CDR3 spans 12 residues. The CDR3 spells CASTRGIYGYTF. CDR3 DNA sequence: TGTGCCAGCACCCGGGGGATCTATGGCTACACCTTC.

This clone has a single count. The V call is TRBV30, the J call TRBJ1-2; 8 bases match TRBD1. The V gene end was trimmed by 4 bases and the J gene end by 4 bases; junction bases not matched to a gene: 8. The CDR3 sequence is 14 residues long. Germline CDR1 is GTSNPN and CDR2 is SVGIG (reference sequence). CDR3 in amino acids: CAWTGTGGPYGYTF. CDR3 DNA: TGTGCCTGGACCGGGACAGGAGGACCCTATGGCTACACCTTC.

Notes on this clone: Other DNA sequences in this sample translate to the same CDR3. V and J are TRBV7-9 and TRBJ1-2; a weak D match, TRBD1 (6 bases). Germline assignment: CDR1 SEHNR and CDR2 FQNEAQ (reference sequence). The CDR3 is 12 amino acids. The V end lost 3 bases, the J end lost 8 bases, and 10 bases lay between the germline ends. The CDR3 DNA reads as TGTGCCAGCAGCTTTAACAGGGACGGCTACACCTTC. It encodes CASSFNRDGYTF.

This clone has only one observation. The chain couples TRBV6-5 to TRBJ1-6; no reliable D call. V lost 4 bases to trimming and J lost 0 bases, with 7 bases between them. CDR1 and CDR2 (germline): MNHEY, SVGAGI. CDR3 length: 15 residues. CDR3 amino acids: CASSSTGSYNSPLHF. CDR3 in DNA: TGTGCCAGCAGTTCCACGGGCTCCTATAATTCACCCCTCCACTTT.

CDR3 loop: CASSLMVSGSGNTIYF. The CDR3 nucleotides are TGTGCCAGCAGTTTGATGGTATCAGGATCGGGAAACACCATATATTTT. The V call is TRBV6-5, the J call TRBJ1-3; D ambiguous. Trimming stripped 4 bases from V and 4 bases from J, with 17 bases between. The CDR3 consists of 16 residues. The germline CDR1 and CDR2 sequences are MNHEY and SVGAGI.

The V gene is TRBV4-3, the J gene TRBJ2-3; 14 bases fit TRBD2. This CDR3 contains 20 residues. Unmatched junction bases numbered 11, after V lost 3 bases and J lost 0 bases. Germline V CDR1 and CDR2: LGHNA, YSLEER. CDR3 region: CASSHAGLAGDDPSTDTQYF. In DNA form, the CDR3 reads TGCGCCAGCAGCCATGCGGGACTAGCGGGAGATGACCCTAGCACAGATACGCAGTATTTT.

As for this clone: This same CDR3 is encoded by further DNA sequences in the sample. The J gene is TRBJ1-2, the V gene TRBV6-1; D unclear. Germline CDR1 reads MNHNS; CDR2 reads SASEGT. Trimming took 2 bases from V and 1 from J, leaving 5 bases between them. This CDR3 contains 13 residues. CDR3 DNA sequence: TGTGCCAGCAGTGAAACAGATAACTATGGCTACACCTTC. Protein sequence: CASSETDNYGYTF.

The chain recombines TRBV19 with TRBJ2-1; D unclear. Germline-derived CDR1 and CDR2 are LNHDA and SQIVND (reference sequence). The CDR3 length is 14 residues. V was pared by 1 base and J by 3 bases, with 7 bases between. The CDR3 sequence: CASSIGADYNEQFF. The CDR3 DNA is TGTGCCAGTAGTATAGGGGCTGACTACAATGAGCAGTTCTTC.

J is TRBJ2-7 and V is TRBV2; maybe TRBD2 (7 bases). The V end lost 2 bases, the J end lost 3 bases, and 11 bases lay between the germline ends. Per germline, CDR1 SNHLY and CDR2 FYNNEI. CDR3 length: 14 residues. In DNA, the CDR3 is TGTGCCAGCAGTGAACAGGGGACTAACTACGAGCAGTACTTC. It codes for CASSEQGTNYEQYF.

The chain combines TRBV2 with TRBJ2-2; D might be TRBD1 (7 bases). In germline, CDR1 is SNHLY, CDR2 FYNNEI. This CDR3 has 16 residues. Trimming left V 3 bases short and J 5 bases short, with 16 bases between. As DNA, the CDR3 is TGTGCCAGCAGTGATGCCGGCAGGGGGGTAACCGGGGAGCTGTTTTTT. Translating gives CASSDAGRGVTGELFF.

The J gene is TRBJ1-1, the V gene TRBV6-5; 7 nucleotides agree with TRBD1. The CDR3 totals 16 residues. V trimming: 4 bases; J trimming: 1 base; junction bases outside the gene matches: 9. Per the germline V gene, CDR1 is MNHEY and CDR2 is SVGAGI. CDR3 protein: CASSSIPGTANTEAFF. The CDR3 coding sequence is TGTGCCAGCAGTTCTATCCCAGGGACAGCGAACACTGAAGCTTTCTTT.

The rearrangement uses TRBV9 and TRBJ2-7, with D possibly being TRBD1 (6 bases). Between the trimmed V and J ends, which lost 3 bases and 0 bases, there was a span of 13 bases. Germline V gene sequence: CDR1 SGDLS, CDR2 YYNGEE. The CDR3 extends over 15 amino acids. Here the CDR3 reads CASSARTDSSYEQYF. In DNA, the CDR3 is TGTGCCAGCAGCGCCCGGACAGATAGCTCCTACGAGCAGTACTTC.

This rearrangement joins TRBV7-9 to TRBJ2-1, with TRBD2 matching 8 bases. The V and J ends lost 6 bases and 5 bases, in that order; junction bases with no gene match: 15. CDR1 is SEHNR and CDR2 is FQNEAQ in the germline V gene (reference sequence). This CDR3 comprises 17 residues. The CDR3 spells CASRGSKRETLNNEQFF. For the CDR3, the DNA is TGTGCCAGCAGGGGATCCAAGCGGGAGACGCTAAACAATGAGCAGTTCTTC.

This chain joins TRBV6-6 and TRBJ1-1; tentatively, D is TRBD1 (5 bases). The CDR3 is 14 residues long. V was shortened by 5 bases and J by 5 bases, with 15 bases between the two germline ends. Germline values: CDR1 MNHNY, CDR2 SVGAGI (reference sequence). In DNA, the CDR3 is TGTGCCAGCAGTCAGGTGAGGGGAGGAACTGAAGCTTTCTTT. Translated, it gives CASSQVRGGTEAFF.

About this clone: A read error is likely here: a far larger clone is one base away. Other DNA sequences in this specimen translate into the identical CDR3. J is TRBJ2-1 and V is TRBV4-2, with TRBD2 as a possible D gene (6 bases). Germline lookup yields CDR1 LGHNA and CDR2 YNFKEQ. V shed 0 bases and J shed 2 bases, with 11 bases lying between them. The length of the CDR3 is 16 residues. This CDR3 is CASSQDSGGAYNEQFF. In DNA, the CDR3 is TGTGCCAGCAGCCAAGATAGCGGAGGGGCCTACAATGAGCAGTTCTTC.

The J gene is TRBJ2-1, the V gene TRBV5-8; perhaps TRBD1 as D (5 bases). Germline V gives CDR1 SGHTS, CDR2 YDEGEE. The CDR3 spans 14 residues. V lost 1 base and J lost 7, with 12 bases in between. The CDR3: CASSLQGVRNEQFF. The CDR3 DNA reads TGTGCCAGCAGCTTGCAAGGGGTACGGAATGAGCAGTTCTTC.

The genes are TRBV19 and TRBJ2-5; the match to TRBD2 covers 10 bases. Trimming at V came to 4 bases and at J to 2 bases, leaving 7 bases not matched to a gene. The CDR3 runs 16 residues. Germline V gene lookup returns CDR1 LNHDA and CDR2 SQIVND (reference sequence). The CDR3 is CASSSLRTSGQETQYF. Here the CDR3 DNA reads TGTGCCAGTAGTAGTCTAAGGACTAGCGGTCAAGAGACCCAGTACTTC.

The rearrangement uses TRBV25-1 and TRBJ2-7; D is unclear. The CDR3 runs to 13 residues. Germline V gives CDR1 MGHDK, CDR2 SYGVNS. Trimming took 6 bases from V and 0 from J, leaving 9 bases between them. Here the CDR3 DNA reads TGTGCCAGCAGAAGCGACTCCTCCTACGAGCAGTACTTC. Translation: CASRSDSSYEQYF.

V usage is TRBV27 and J usage is TRBJ1-1; possible D gene TRBD1, 5 bases. Trimming removed 5 bases from V and 7 bases from J, with 17 bases in between. The CDR3 runs 14 residues. In germline, CDR1 is MNHEY, CDR2 SMNVEV (reference sequence). The CDR3 loop reads CASSIQGSSSEAFF. The DNA for the CDR3 is TGTGCCAGCAGTATCCAGGGTTCCTCAAGTGAAGCTTTCTTT.

The genes are TRBV4-3 and TRBJ2-3, with D hard to call. The CDR3 loop spans 13 amino acids. Per the germline V gene, CDR1 is LGHNA and CDR2 is YSLEER. Trimming took off 1 base at V and 2 bases at J, with 4 bases between the two ends. CDR3 protein: CASSQALTDTQYF. The CDR3 DNA follows: TGCGCCAGCAGCCAAGCCCTCACAGATACGCAGTATTTT.

The V call is TRBV5-6, the J call TRBJ1-1; 9 positions match TRBD1. Germline lookup yields CDR1 SGHDT and CDR2 YYEEEE. CDR3 length: 15 residues. V lost 4 bases and J lost 4; bases outside the gene matches: 8. This CDR3 is CASSAGQGLGTEAFF. DNA of the CDR3: TGTGCCAGCAGCGCAGGACAGGGGTTGGGCACTGAAGCTTTCTTT.

The V and J genes are TRBV7-9 and TRBJ1-1; 9 bases fit TRBD1. The CDR3 consists of 16 residues. Trimming took 5 bases from V and 0 from J; bases not matched to a gene: 7. Germline V CDR1 and CDR2: SEHNR, FQNEAQ (reference sequence). The CDR3 here is CASSGKGQGLNTEAFF. The DNA of the CDR3 is TGTGCCAGCAGCGGAAAGGGACAGGGATTGAACACTGAAGCTTTCTTT. The entire variable domain, with the rest obtained from reference TRBV7-9 and TRBJ1-1, is as follows: DTGVSQNPRHKITKRGQNVTFRCDPISEHNRLYWYRQTLGQGPEFLTYFQNEAQLEKSRLLSDRFSAERPKGSFSTLEIQRTEQGDSAMYLCASSGKGQGLNTEAFFGQGTRLTVV.

The J gene is TRBJ2-5, the V gene TRBV29-1; D remains ambiguous. The V gene lost 3 bases and the J gene lost 2 bases, with 13 bases spanning the gap. This CDR3 is 14 amino acids long. Germline values: CDR1 SQVTM, CDR2 ANQGSEA. CDR3 nucleotide sequence: TGCAGCGTTGATGGCGGCACGGCGCAAGAGACCCAGTACTTC. Its protein is CSVDGGTAQETQYF.

J is TRBJ2-7 and V is TRBV19; 8 bases fit TRBD2. Germline V lookup: CDR1 LNHDA, CDR2 SQIVND (reference sequence). V shed 5 bases, J shed 3 bases, and the junction held 3 bases outside the gene matches. The CDR3 covers 13 residues. The CDR3 spells CASSPGGVYEQYF. The CDR3 nucleotides are TGTGCCAGTAGTCCCGGGGGGGTCTACGAGCAGTACTTC.

The chain joins TRBV2 to TRBJ2-2; 10 nucleotides match TRBD1. The CDR3 spans 14 residues. Germline V CDR1 and CDR2: SNHLY, FYNNEI. Germline trimming cut 6 bases from V and 6 bases from J; bases unmatched to any gene: 4. CDR3 bases: TGTGCCAGCAGACGACAGGGGGCGTCCGGGGAGCTGTTTTTT. It translates to CASRRQGASGELFF.